The 9 T cell receptor beta chains reported below all come from one sample, sequenced in a study of PD-L1 blockade in urothelial cancer. Sequencing was performed with immunoSEQ multiplex PCR; in TCRdb, only in-frame clones are kept and a portion is missing. The data contain about 30,000 clones, roughly 80% of them seen just once; the ten biggest clones take up roughly 2.1%. The sequences come from PBMCs, collected around atezolizumab (anti-PD-L1) treatment. The receptor source for this set is a man aged 45-60 years with urothelial cancer.

The V call is TRBV19, the J call TRBJ1-5; TRBD1 aligns across 7 bases. The CDR3 is 15 residues long. From germline, CDR1 is LNHDA and CDR2 SQIVND (reference sequence). After removal of 3 bases from V and 3 bases from J, the junction contained 5 bases not matched to a gene. As DNA, the CDR3 is TGTGCCAGTAGTATCACAGGGGCTAACAATCAGCCCCAGCATTTT. Its translation is CASSITGANNQPQHF.

The chain joins TRBV2 to TRBJ1-2; 9 bases agree with TRBD1. J gave up 4 bases and V 4 bases, and 1 base lay outside the gene matches. The CDR3 extends over 13 amino acids. The germline gives CDR1 SNHLY, CDR2 FYNNEI. The CDR3 nucleotides read TGTGCCAGCAGTGTGGGACAGGGCTATGGCTACACCTTC. Protein product: CASSVGQGYGYTF.

The gene calls are TRBV7-2 and TRBJ2-3; 7 bases agree with TRBD1. The CDR3 consists of 14 residues. The V gene's germline CDR1 is SGHTA and CDR2 FQGNSA. V was pared by 2 bases and J by 5 bases, with 4 bases of the junction left unmatched. The CDR3 is CASSLLGGRDTQYF. The CDR3 DNA is TGTGCCAGCAGCTTATTAGGGGGCAGAGATACGCAGTATTTT.

The V and J genes are TRBV6-6 and TRBJ1-1, with TRBD1 matching over 10 bases. V gave up 5 bases and J gave up 4 bases; unmatched junction bases: 7. CDR3 size: 15 residues. Per germline, CDR1 MNHNY and CDR2 SVGAGI (reference sequence). The CDR3 nucleotides read TGTGCCAGCAGTAGAGACAGGGGGCGAGGCACTGAAGCTTTCTTT. It codes for CASSRDRGRGTEAFF.

This chain joins TRBV18 and TRBJ1-1; no firm D call. V lost 3 bases and J 4 bases, leaving 9 bases between the germline ends. The germline CDR1 and CDR2 sequences are KGHSH and LQKENI. The CDR3 is made up of 13 amino acids. CDR3 nucleotide sequence: TGTGCCAGCTCACCTGTGGGAGGCACTGAAGCTTTCTTT. It encodes CASSPVGGTEAFF.

The chain carries TRBV7-2 and TRBJ1-2; weak D call: TRBD1 (5 bases). The CDR3 runs 13 residues. Looked up from germline, CDR1 is SGHTA and CDR2 is FQGNSA. The V gene lost 1 base and the J gene lost 7 bases, with 10 bases spanning the gap. CDR3 loop: CASSLDIGAGYTF. CDR3 coding DNA: TGTGCCAGCAGCTTAGATATAGGGGCTGGCTACACCTTC.

The chain carries TRBV7-9 and TRBJ2-5, with TRBD1 matching over 7 bases. The CDR3 runs to 15 residues. Germline CDR1 reads SEHNR; CDR2 reads FQNEAQ (reference sequence). Losses at the gene ends were 5 bases for V and 7 bases for J; bases not matched to a gene: 13. The CDR3 is CASSPNQGDLWTQYF. For the CDR3, the DNA is TGTGCCAGCAGCCCCAACCAGGGGGATTTATGGACCCAGTACTTC.

This clone was seen a few times. V gene TRBV4-1 combines with J gene TRBJ1-6, with D hard to call. The V gene lost 4 bases and the J gene lost 3 bases, with 10 bases spanning the gap. Germline lookup yields CDR1 MGHRA and CDR2 YSYEKL. This CDR3 comprises 15 residues. CDR3 coding DNA: TGCGCCAGCAGCCGCCAGGCAATCTATAATTCACCCCTCCACTTT. Translation gives CASSRQAIYNSPLHF.

This chain joins TRBV19 and TRBJ1-5, with TRBD1 matching over 7 bases. The CDR3 runs to 19 residues. Germline assignment: CDR1 LNHDA and CDR2 SQIVND (reference sequence). Unmatched junction bases numbered 16, after V lost 5 bases and J lost 0 bases. The CDR3 loop is CASSAHRDSYSSSNQPQHF. The CDR3 nucleotides are TGTGCCAGTAGTGCCCACCGGGACAGCTATTCCTCTAGCAATCAGCCCCAGCATTTT.